This T cell receptor (beta chain) was recorded in a study of long-term antiretroviral therapy in people with HIV. The study's findings and limits: Versus controls, repertoires in people with HIV had narrower CDR3 length ranges. Blood dating 2004 to 2017 may reflect older ART regimens. Diversity measured after ART increased yet remained under transplant donor controls.

Comments on this clone: What it binds is unknown.

It was version v3.0 of the immunoSEQ assay that was run at survey level. Data came from immunoSEQ multiplex PCR; TCRdb stores just in-frame clones and leaves some out. The table lists roughly 10,000 clones, 65% to 85% of them singletons. This TCR derives from a man aged 25 to 40 with HIV. The source was unsorted PBMCs, collected 0.4 years before starting antiretroviral therapy.

The CDR3 DNA reads TGTGCCAGCAGCTTGGCCGGGGGGCCGAGTGAAAAACTGTTTTTT. Encoded protein: CASSLAGGPSEKLFF. This chain uses TRBV5-8 with TRBJ1-4, with D possibly TRBD1 on 6 matching bases. Germline V lookup: CDR1 SGHTS, CDR2 YDEGEE. This CDR3 contains 15 residues. Trimming stripped 0 bases from V and 7 bases from J, with 13 bases between.